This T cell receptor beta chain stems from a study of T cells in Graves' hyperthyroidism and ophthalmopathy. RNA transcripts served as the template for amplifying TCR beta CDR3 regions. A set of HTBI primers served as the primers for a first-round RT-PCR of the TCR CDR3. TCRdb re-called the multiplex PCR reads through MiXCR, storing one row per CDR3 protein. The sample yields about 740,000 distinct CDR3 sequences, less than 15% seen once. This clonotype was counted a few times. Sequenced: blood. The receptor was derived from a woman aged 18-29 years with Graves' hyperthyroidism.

In DNA, the CDR3 is TGTGCCAGCATCACCATCCAAGGACAGGGGGTAGCGGGGATCTACGAGCAGTACTTC. Translating it yields CASITIQGQGVAGIYEQYF. The chain has TRBV2 and TRBJ2-7; 10 bases are a match to TRBD1. Germline loops: CDR1 SNHLY, CDR2 FYNNEI. V shed 7 bases and J 3 bases; nucleotides not matched to a gene: 21. The CDR3 loop spans 19 amino acids.